A selection of T cell receptor beta chains follows, all from one sample in a study of shared clonotypes between healthy human individuals. TCRdb's copy holds only in-frame clones and misses some; the assay was immunoSEQ multiplex PCR. The table has 100,000 to 130,000 clones, about 71% seen once. The sample consisted of memory CD8+ T cells sorted from blood. The receptors were sampled from a young woman in good health. Both conserved end residues are part of each CDR3. The order of the fields is V gene, clone size, D gene, J gene, CDR3 protein, CDR3 DNA. D genes are given only for firm matches. Clone size is stated in some rows and not others, as once, few, many or a class when expanded.

V: TRBV7-3
size: NA
D: NA
J: TRBJ2-3
CDR3: CASSLLGSTDTQYF
DNA: TGTGCCAGCAGCTTACTAGGGAGCACAGATACGCAGTATTTT

V: TRBV6-1
size: many
D: TRBD1
J: TRBJ2-7
CDR3: CASSEGLGQGSHEQYF
DNA: TGTGCCAGCAGTGAAGGTTTGGGACAGGGGTCCCACGAGCAGTACTTC

V: TRBV5-1
size: NA
D: NA
J: TRBJ2-7
CDR3: CASSLKGRRGAYEQYF
DNA: TGCGCCAGCAGCTTGAAGGGACGGCGGGGAGCCTACGAGCAGTACTTC

V: TRBV25-1
size: NA
D: NA
J: TRBJ2-7
CDR3: CASSESAGEQYF
DNA: TGTGCCAGCAGTGAATCCGCAGGCGAGCAGTACTTC

V: TRBV5-4
size: NA
D: NA
J: TRBJ1-1
CDR3: CASSLGGGSTEAFF
DNA: TGTGCCAGCAGCTTGGGGGGAGGGTCGACTGAAGCTTTCTTT

V: TRBV28
size: NA
D: NA
J: TRBJ2-7
CDR3: CASSSSVGPRGSYEQYF
DNA: TGTGCCAGCAGTTCCTCGGTAGGGCCCCGAGGTTCCTACGAGCAGTACTTC

V: TRBV5-4
size: NA
D: TRBD1
J: TRBJ2-7
CDR3: CASSARDSSYEQYF
DNA: TGTGCCAGCAGCGCCCGGGACAGCTCCTACGAGCAGTACTTC

V: TRBV6-4
size: NA
D: NA
J: TRBJ1-5
CDR3: CASSPGTDSNQPQHF
DNA: TGTGCCAGCAGTCCCGGGACGGATAGCAATCAGCCCCAGCATTTT

V: TRBV4-2
size: many
D: NA
J: TRBJ2-7
CDR3: CASSQDPGNELGEQYF
DNA: TGTGCCAGCAGCCAGGACCCGGGAAATGAGCTGGGGGAGCAGTACTTC

V: TRBV19
size: NA
D: TRBD1
J: TRBJ1-2
CDR3: CASSTGQGIYGYTF
DNA: TGTGCCAGTAGTACGGGACAGGGAATCTATGGCTACACCTTC

V: TRBV6-4
size: NA
D: NA
J: TRBJ2-1
CDR3: CASSDSIGGNNEQFF
DNA: TGTGCCAGCAGTGACTCGATAGGGGGGAACAATGAGCAGTTCTTC

V: TRBV6-5
size: NA
D: TRBD1
J: TRBJ2-7
CDR3: CASSPDRGYEQYF
DNA: TGTGCCAGCAGTCCGGACAGGGGCTACGAGCAGTACTTC

V: TRBV5-6
size: NA
D: TRBD2
J: TRBJ2-5
CDR3: CASELAGESETQYF
DNA: TGTGCCAGCGAACTAGCGGGAGAATCAGAGACCCAGTACTTC

V: TRBV27
size: NA
D: TRBD2
J: TRBJ2-1
CDR3: CASSLGLASYNEQFF
DNA: TGTGCCAGCAGTTTAGGACTAGCGAGTTACAATGAGCAGTTCTTC

V: TRBV28
size: NA
D: NA
J: TRBJ2-5
CDR3: CASSKAAWETQYF
DNA: TGTGCCAGCAGTAAGGCGGCTTGGGAGACCCAGTACTTC

V: TRBV7-9
size: NA
D: TRBD1
J: TRBJ2-5
CDR3: CASSSRDRAETQYF
DNA: TGTGCCAGCAGCTCCCGGGACAGAGCAGAGACCCAGTACTTC

V: TRBV4-1
size: NA
D: TRBD2
J: TRBJ2-7
CDR3: CASSDTSGSYEQYF
DNA: TGCGCCAGCAGCGATACTAGCGGAAGCTACGAGCAGTACTTC

V: TRBV15
size: NA
D: NA
J: TRBJ2-7
CDR3: CATSRDAGIYEQYF
DNA: TGTGCCACCAGCAGAGATGCGGGAATCTACGAGCAGTACTTC

V: TRBV7-6
size: NA
D: NA
J: TRBJ1-1
CDR3: CASSLVWSEAFF
DNA: TGTGCCAGCAGCTTAGTATGGTCTGAAGCTTTCTTT

V: TRBV25-1
size: NA
D: TRBD2
J: TRBJ2-5
CDR3: CASRTSGGKETQYF
DNA: TGTGCCAGCAGGACTAGCGGAGGAAAAGAGACCCAGTACTTC

V: TRBV18
size: many
D: NA
J: TRBJ1-4
CDR3: CASSPEQGLNEKLFF
DNA: TGTGCCAGCTCACCCGAGCAGGGCCTCAATGAAAAACTGTTTTTT

V: TRBV28
size: few
D: TRBD1
J: TRBJ1-2
CDR3: CASSPSGTGRYGYTF
DNA: TGTGCCAGCAGTCCCTCCGGGACAGGGCGCTATGGCTACACCTTC

V: TRBV29-1
size: once
D: TRBD1
J: TRBJ2-1
CDR3: CSVSGQGDRNEQFF
DNA: TGCAGCGTCTCGGGACAGGGTGATCGCAATGAGCAGTTCTTC

V: TRBV6-6
size: NA
D: TRBD1
J: TRBJ2-2
CDR3: CASSPGTGDTGELFF
DNA: TGTGCCAGCAGCCCCGGGACAGGCGACACCGGGGAGCTGTTTTTT

V: TRBV25-1
size: NA
D: NA
J: TRBJ2-7
CDR3: CASSELGYEQYF
DNA: TGTGCCAGCAGTGAATTGGGCTACGAGCAGTACTTC

V: TRBV11-2
size: NA
D: NA
J: TRBJ2-6
CDR3: CASSLGAKTSSGANVLTF
DNA: TGTGCCAGCAGCTTAGGGGCCAAAACCAGCTCTGGGGCCAACGTCCTGACTTTC

V: TRBV7-9
size: NA
D: NA
J: TRBJ2-3
CDR3: CASSKEGGGNNFKYF
DNA: TGTGCCAGCAGCAAGGAAGGTGGCGGGAATAACTTTAAGTATTTT

V: TRBV6-4
size: few
D: NA
J: TRBJ2-6
CDR3: CASSDSKTDGANVLTF
DNA: TGTGCCAGCAGTGACTCGAAAACTGATGGGGCCAACGTCCTGACTTTC

V: TRBV7-3
size: once
D: TRBD1
J: TRBJ2-7
CDR3: CASSLGAGGYEQYF
DNA: TGTGCCAGCAGCTTAGGGGCAGGGGGCTACGAGCAGTACTTC

V: TRBV15
size: few
D: TRBD1
J: TRBJ1-5
CDR3: CATSSPGGAGQPQHF
DNA: TGTGCCACCAGCAGCCCAGGGGGCGCGGGTCAGCCCCAGCATTTT

V: TRBV20-1
size: NA
D: NA
J: TRBJ1-1
CDR3: CSASWIEAFF
DNA: TGCAGTGCTAGTTGGATTGAAGCTTTCTTT

V: TRBV30
size: NA
D: NA
J: TRBJ2-7
CDR3: CAWIPSKSSYEQYF
DNA: TGTGCCTGGATCCCCAGTAAGAGCTCCTACGAGCAGTACTTC

V: TRBV11-1
size: NA
D: TRBD1
J: TRBJ2-2
CDR3: CASSHDQGANTGELFF
DNA: TGTGCCAGCAGCCATGATCAGGGGGCGAACACCGGGGAGCTGTTTTTT

V: TRBV28
size: NA
D: TRBD1
J: TRBJ2-7
CDR3: CASSQLQGAREQYF
DNA: TGTGCCAGCAGTCAGTTACAGGGGGCGCGGGAGCAGTACTTC

V: TRBV19
size: NA
D: TRBD1
J: TRBJ1-5
CDR3: CASSILSGQRPWYSNQPQHF
DNA: TGTGCCAGTAGTATTCTATCGGGACAGCGACCGTGGTATAGCAATCAGCCCCAGCATTTT

V: TRBV29-1
size: many
D: NA
J: TRBJ2-1
CDR3: CSVGSGEDNEQFF
DNA: TGCAGCGTTGGGAGTGGGGAGGACAATGAGCAGTTCTTC

V: TRBV9
size: NA
D: NA
J: TRBJ1-2
CDR3: CASTVGSNYGYTF
DNA: TGTGCCAGCACCGTCGGCAGTAACTATGGCTACACCTTC

V: TRBV10-3
size: NA
D: NA
J: TRBJ1-5
CDR3: CAISEVEGLSNQPQHF
DNA: TGTGCCATCAGTGAGGTGGAAGGGCTTAGCAATCAGCCCCAGCATTTT

V: TRBV7-2
size: NA
D: NA
J: TRBJ1-2
CDR3: CASSPGTMKGYTF
DNA: TGTGCCAGCAGCCCCGGGACAATGAAGGGCTACACCTTC

V: TRBV7-9
size: NA
D: NA
J: TRBJ2-5
CDR3: CASSSPHRVGETQYF
DNA: TGTGCCAGCAGCTCCCCCCACAGGGTTGGAGAGACCCAGTACTTC

V: TRBV2
size: few
D: NA
J: TRBJ2-5
CDR3: CASSQGYETQYF
DNA: TGTGCCAGCAGTCAGGGTTATGAGACCCAGTACTTC

V: TRBV2
size: NA
D: NA
J: TRBJ2-7
CDR3: CASSDGSSYEQYF
DNA: TGTGCCAGCAGTGACGGGAGCTCCTACGAGCAGTACTTC

V: TRBV2
size: many
D: NA
J: TRBJ1-5
CDR3: CASGLGYSNQPQHF
DNA: TGTGCCAGCGGGTTGGGTTATAGCAATCAGCCCCAGCATTTT

V: TRBV6-6
size: NA
D: NA
J: TRBJ1-2
CDR3: CASRPLADGYTF
DNA: TGTGCCAGTCGGCCCCTAGCCGATGGCTACACCTTC

V: TRBV28
size: NA
D: TRBD2
J: TRBJ2-1
CDR3: CASRGLAGHNEQFF
DNA: TGTGCCAGCAGGGGACTAGCGGGCCACAATGAGCAGTTCTTC

V: TRBV7-9
size: NA
D: NA
J: TRBJ1-1
CDR3: CASSLEGRNTEAFF
DNA: TGTGCCAGCAGCTTAGAGGGAAGGAACACTGAAGCTTTCTTT

V: TRBV28
size: NA
D: NA
J: TRBJ1-2
CDR3: CASTPAGVKAYGYTF
DNA: TGTGCCAGCACCCCCGCGGGGGTCAAGGCCTATGGCTACACCTTC

V: TRBV29-1
size: NA
D: NA
J: TRBJ2-7
CDR3: CSVMTANSYEQYF
DNA: TGCAGCGTGATGACAGCTAACTCCTACGAGCAGTACTTC

V: TRBV27
size: NA
D: NA
J: TRBJ1-1
CDR3: CASSLSVRSTEAFF
DNA: TGTGCCAGCAGTTTATCGGTCCGTAGCACTGAAGCTTTCTTT